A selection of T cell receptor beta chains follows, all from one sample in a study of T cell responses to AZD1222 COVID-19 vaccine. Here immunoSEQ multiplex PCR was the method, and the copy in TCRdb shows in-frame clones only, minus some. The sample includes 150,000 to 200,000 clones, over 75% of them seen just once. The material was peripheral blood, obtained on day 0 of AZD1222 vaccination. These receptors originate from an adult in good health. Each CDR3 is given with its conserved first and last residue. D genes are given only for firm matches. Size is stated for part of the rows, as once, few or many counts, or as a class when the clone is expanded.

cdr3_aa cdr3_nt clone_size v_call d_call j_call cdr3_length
CASSPQEIQETQYF TGTGCCAGCTCACCCCAGGAGATCCAAGAGACCCAGTACTTC - TRBV18 - TRBJ2-5 14
CASSYGPREQYF TGTGCCAGCAGTTACGGCCCCCGGGAGCAGTACTTC - TRBV6-2/TRBV6-3 - TRBJ2-7 12
CASSQDLSGGVNTDTQYF TGCGCCAGCAGCCAAGATCTCAGCGGGGGGGTCAACACAGATACGCAGTATTTT - TRBV4-3 TRBD2 TRBJ2-3 18
CASTTSQGASNTEAFF TGTGCCAGTACCACGTCACAGGGGGCTTCGAACACTGAAGCTTTCTTT - TRBV19 TRBD1 TRBJ1-1 16
CASTTGHGDGYTF TGTGCCAGCACCACAGGACATGGGGATGGCTACACCTTC - TRBV7-6 - TRBJ1-2 13
CASSQIYGGVNEKLFF TGTGCCAGCAGCCAAATTTACGGTGGGGTTAATGAAAAACTGTTTTTT once TRBV3-1/TRBV3-2 - TRBJ1-4 16
CASSKEGAGEMNTEAFF TGTGCCAGCAGCAAAGAGGGGGCAGGGGAGATGAACACTGAAGCTTTCTTT - TRBV21-1 - TRBJ1-1 17
CASSLGQWGEAFF TGCGCCAGCAGCTTGGGACAATGGGGTGAAGCTTTCTTT - TRBV5-1 - TRBJ1-1 13
CASRPTGVRSYNEQFF TGTGCCAGTAGGCCTACAGGGGTAAGGTCCTACAATGAGCAGTTCTTC - TRBV19 TRBD1 TRBJ2-1 16
CASAHPSNTGELFF TGTGCCAGCGCCCACCCCTCGAACACCGGGGAGCTGTTTTTT - TRBV9 - TRBJ2-2 14
CASSYGDTQYF TGTGCCAGCAGTTACGGGGATACGCAGTATTTT - TRBV27 - TRBJ2-3 11
CASSPPQGWSEKLFF TGTGCCAGCTCACCACCGCAGGGGTGGTCTGAAAAACTGTTTTTT - TRBV18 - TRBJ1-4 15
CASSHGTGGTEAFF TGCGCCAGCAGCCACGGGACAGGGGGCACTGAAGCTTTCTTT - TRBV5-1 TRBD1 TRBJ1-1 14
CASSLGVGENTEAFF TGTGCCAGCAGCTTAGGGGTAGGTGAGAACACTGAAGCTTTCTTT - TRBV7-3 - TRBJ1-1 15
CASSIYRGGSEKLFF TGTGCCAGTAGTATCTACAGGGGAGGCAGTGAAAAACTGTTTTTT - TRBV19 TRBD1 TRBJ1-4 15
CASSLEGDYGYTF TGCGCCAGCAGCTTGGAGGGGGACTATGGCTACACCTTC once TRBV5-1 - TRBJ1-2 13
CASSLGQGGRAFF TGTGCCAGCAGCTTAGGACAGGGCGGGCGAGCTTTCTTT - TRBV7-2 TRBD1 TRBJ1-1 13
CASSLVDGQETQYF TGTGCCAGCAGCTTAGTGGACGGCCAAGAGACCCAGTACTTC - TRBV7-9 - TRBJ2-5 14
CASSLDLPSYNEQFF TGTGCCAGCAGCCTCGACTTACCCTCCTACAATGAGCAGTTCTTC - TRBV5-6 - TRBJ2-1 15
CASSSLVAKNIQYF TGTGCCAGCAGCTCCTTGGTAGCCAAAAACATTCAGTACTTC - TRBV11-2 - TRBJ2-4 14
CASSQENLGIYGYTF TGTGCCAGCAGCCAAGAAAACTTAGGGATCTATGGCTACACCTTC few TRBV4-2 - TRBJ1-2 15
CASSEPGQGADYGYTF TGTGCCAGCAGCGAGCCGGGACAGGGGGCGGACTATGGCTACACCTTC - TRBV9 TRBD1 TRBJ1-2 16
CSVEGTGVAGELFF TGCAGCGTTGAGGGGACAGGGGTAGCCGGGGAGCTGTTTTTT - TRBV29-1 TRBD1 TRBJ2-2 14
CASALTGTAFF TGTGCCAGCGCTTTGACAGGGACGGCTTTCTTT - TRBV25-1 TRBD1 TRBJ1-1 11
CASSFMGNEQYF TGCGCCAGCAGCTTCATGGGGAACGAGCAGTACTTC - TRBV5-1 - TRBJ2-7 12
CASSESGGANEQFF TGTGCCAGCAGCGAAAGCGGGGGGGCGAATGAGCAGTTCTTC - TRBV9 TRBD2 TRBJ2-1 14
CASSDRGHGNGELFF TGTGCCAGCAGCGACAGGGGCCACGGGAACGGGGAGCTGTTTTTT once TRBV6-2/TRBV6-3 TRBD1 TRBJ2-2 15
CASARNGDSFQPQHF TGTGCCAGCGCCCGAAACGGGGACAGTTTTCAGCCCCAGCATTTT - TRBV19 TRBD1 TRBJ1-5 15
CASSPGTASPLHF TGTGCCAGCAGCCCGGGGACCGCTTCACCCCTCCACTTT once TRBV11-3 - TRBJ1-6 13
CASSRGGKLFF TGTGCCAGCAGCCGAGGGGGGAAACTGTTTTTT - TRBV4-2 - TRBJ1-4 11
CASSQDTGDPSTDTQYF TGTGCCAGCAGCCAAGATACAGGGGACCCTAGCACAGATACGCAGTATTTT - TRBV4-2 TRBD1 TRBJ2-3 17
CASSYASNREEQYF TGTGCCAGCAGTTACGCCTCAAACAGGGAAGAGCAGTACTTC - TRBV6-2/TRBV6-3 - TRBJ2-7 14
CASSPELAGGLYNEQFF TGTGCCAGCAGCCCCGAGCTAGCGGGGGGCCTCTACAATGAGCAGTTCTTC - TRBV4-2 TRBD2 TRBJ2-1 17
CASSQGIGHTGELFF TGTGCCAGCAGCCAAGGAATAGGGCACACCGGGGAGCTGTTTTTT - TRBV3-1/TRBV3-2 - TRBJ2-2 15
CASSQGTGGSGYGYTF TGCGCCAGCAGCCAGGGAACAGGGGGTTCGGGCTATGGCTACACCTTC - TRBV4-3 TRBD1 TRBJ1-2 16